These 31 T cell receptor beta chains were sequenced from one sample in a study of blood T cell repertoires in COVID-19. Libraries were prepared by immunoSEQ multiplex PCR; TCRdb keeps only in-frame clonotypes and omits some of them. The table records some 200,000 clones, 80% to 85% of them present only once. Input material: PBMCs or T cells enriched from blood (not recorded which). These receptors were collected from a man aged 35 to 55 who had recovered from COVID-19.

This clone has only one observation. The rearrangement joins TRBV2 to TRBJ1-5; weak D call: TRBD1 (5 bases). Germline V gene data show CDR1 as SNHLY and CDR2 as FYNNEI. V lost 4 bases and J lost 1, with 11 bases in between. This CDR3 region has 15 residues. In nucleotides, the CDR3 is TGTGCCAGCAGTGCAACAGGAGTAAGCAATCAGCCCCAGCATTTT. It translates to CASSATGVSNQPQHF.

This rearrangement joins TRBV4-1 to TRBJ1-2, with D possibly matching TRBD1 (6 bases). This CDR3 has 17 residues. V lost 0 bases, J lost 4 bases, and 18 bases lay in between. The V gene's germline CDR1 is MGHRA and CDR2 YSYEKL. Here the CDR3 DNA reads TGCGCCAGCAGCCAAGATGGGGGACACATCAAACCCTATGGCTACACCTTC. Translation gives CASSQDGGHIKPYGYTF.

The chain is built from TRBV19 and TRBJ2-4; tentative D call: TRBD1 (5 bases). Germline CDR1 is LNHDA and CDR2 is SQIVND (reference sequence). The CDR3 extends over 16 amino acids. Trimming shortened V by 3 bases and J by 1 base, and 13 bases separated the two germline ends. CDR3 residues: CASSMTVLRAKNIQYF. CDR3 bases: TGTGCCAGTAGTATGACAGTCCTCCGGGCCAAAAACATTCAGTACTTC.

This chain links TRBV24-1 with TRBJ2-3; possible D gene TRBD2, 6 bases. V dropped 6 bases and J dropped 8 bases, with 20 bases sitting between them. The CDR3 is 15 residues long. CDR1 KGHDR and CDR2 SFDVKD come from the germline V gene. CDR3 loop: CATSWRQEGSTTQYF. For the CDR3, the DNA is TGTGCCACCAGTTGGCGTCAGGAGGGATCGACTACGCAGTATTTT.

The genes are TRBV7-2 and TRBJ2-3; weak D call: TRBD2 (6 bases). Trimming cost V 6 bases and J 7 bases, with 20 bases left between them. Germline V gene sequence: CDR1 SGHTA, CDR2 FQGNSA. The CDR3 extends over 15 amino acids. The CDR3 DNA follows: TGTGCCAGCAGAATCCCGCGGGGAGGTTCAAATACGCAGTATTTT. Protein product: CASRIPRGGSNTQYF.

The chain combines TRBV7-2 with TRBJ2-7; tentative D call: TRBD2 (7 bases). This CDR3 contains 14 residues. V was pared by 2 bases and J by 4 bases, with 12 bases between. Germline CDR1 reads SGHTA; CDR2 reads FQGNSA. As DNA, the CDR3 is TGTGCCAGCAGCTTAACTGGGAGGGGGTACGAGCAGTACTTC. As protein: CASSLTGRGYEQYF. The whole variable domain, filled in from reference TRBV7-2 and TRBJ2-7, reads GAGVSQSPSNKVTEKGKDVELRCDPISGHTALYWYRQSLGQGLEFLIYFQGNSAPDKSGLPSDRFSAERTGGSVSTLTIQRTQQEDSAVYLCASSLTGRGYEQYFGPGTRLTVT.

V usage is TRBV19 and J usage is TRBJ1-2; 11 bases agree with TRBD1. Germline CDR1 LNHDA, CDR2 SQIVND (reference sequence). This CDR3 has 17 amino acids. J gave up 4 bases and V 6 bases, and 13 bases lay outside the gene matches. CDR3: CASSDWSGTGGTYGYTF. CDR3 nucleotides: TGTGCCAGTAGCGACTGGTCCGGGACAGGGGGGACCTATGGCTACACCTTC. Full variable domain (rest looked up from reference TRBV19 and TRBJ1-2): DGGITQSPKYLFRKEGQNVTLSCEQNLNHDAMYWYRQDPGQGLRLIYYSQIVNDFQKGDIAEGYSVSREKKESFPLTVTSAQKNPTAFYLCASSDWSGTGGTYGYTFGSGTRLTVV.

The V call is TRBV7-2, the J call TRBJ1-2; no reliable D call. The ends were cut back, 5 bases at V and 3 bases at J, with 7 bases in the middle. CDR3 length equals 12 residues. CDR1 and CDR2 (germline): SGHTA, FQGNSA. The CDR3 bases are TGTGCCAGCAGCGTTAGTTACTATGGCTACACCTTC. It yields the protein CASSVSYYGYTF.

This CDR3 is CASSRPQVSPLHF. In nucleotides, the CDR3 is TGTGCCAGCAGCCGACCCCAGGTTTCACCCCTCCACTTT. The chain carries TRBV28 and TRBJ1-6; no clear D. Germline lookup yields CDR1 MDHEN and CDR2 SYDVKM. The CDR3 is 13 residues long. Trimming pared 6 bases from V and 9 bases from J, leaving 12 bases between. Based on the CDR3 plus reference TRBV28 and TRBJ1-6, the full variable domain is DVKVTQSSRYLVKRTGEKVFLECVQDMDHENMFWYRQDPGLGLRLIYFSYDVKMKEKGDIPEGYSVSREKKERFSLILESASTNQTSMYLCASSRPQVSPLHFGNGTRLTVT.

This clone was picked up a small number of times. J is TRBJ1-1 and V is TRBV11-3, with D tentatively TRBD1 (6 bases). The V end was cut by 0 bases, the J end by 4 bases, with 12 bases between. Germline assignment: CDR1 SGHNT and CDR2 YENEEA. The CDR3 has 15 amino acids. CDR3 in DNA: TGTGCCAGCAGCTTAGATGGGGGGGCTGGCACTGAAGCTTTCTTT. Its translation: CASSLDGGAGTEAFF.

The J gene is TRBJ2-1, the V gene TRBV29-1, with D maybe TRBD2 (6 bases). V lost 5 bases, J lost 8 bases, and 19 bases lay in between. Germline V lookup: CDR1 SQVTM, CDR2 ANQGSEA. CDR3 length: 14 residues. CDR3 sequence: CSVFFAGWSDEQFF. DNA of the CDR3: TGCAGCGTTTTTTTTGCGGGGTGGAGCGATGAGCAGTTCTTC.

The rearrangement links TRBV5-1 to TRBJ1-4; 7 nucleotides line up with TRBD1. This CDR3 spans 18 amino acids. V was clipped by 4 bases and J by 8 bases; unmatched bases: 20. The germline CDR1 and CDR2 sequences are SGHRS and YFSETQ. The CDR3, as DNA: TGCGCCAGCAGCCCAAAAATAGCTACAGGGGACCGAGGGGAAAAACTGTTTTTT. This sequence encodes CASSPKIATGDRGEKLFF.

The rearrangement joins TRBV28 to TRBJ1-3, with D possibly being TRBD1 (6 bases). The CDR3 runs 17 residues. Germline CDR1 MDHEN, CDR2 SYDVKM. The V and J ends lost 6 bases and 0 bases respectively, with 18 bases between them. CDR3 coding DNA: TGTGCCAGCAGCCCAGAGGGGGGGCCGAGCTCTGGAAACACCATATATTTT. Protein: CASSPEGGPSSGNTIYF.

This clone was seen ten or more times. CDR3 sequence reads: CASSMGEGLSPLHF. The CDR3 region has the DNA TGTGCCAGTAGTATGGGGGAGGGGCTCTCACCCCTCCACTTT. This rearrangement joins TRBV19 to TRBJ1-6; D possibly corresponds to TRBD1 (5 bases). Germline V gene lookup returns CDR1 LNHDA and CDR2 SQIVND (reference sequence). The V and J ends lost 3 bases and 10 bases respectively, with 13 bases between them. The CDR3 runs to 14 residues.

The chain employs TRBV4-2 and TRBJ1-6; possibly TRBD1 for D (5 bases). Trimming cost V 4 bases and J 7 bases, with 14 bases left between them. Germline CDR1 and CDR2: LGHNA and YNFKEQ. The CDR3 extends over 15 amino acids. CDR3 sequence: CASSLATTANSPLHF. CDR3 nucleotide sequence: TGTGCCAGCAGCCTCGCCACGACAGCGAATTCACCCCTCCACTTT.

This chain connects TRBV29-1 to TRBJ2-2; 8 bases are shared with TRBD1. Germline V lookup: CDR1 SQVTM, CDR2 ANQGSEA. The CDR3 has 17 amino acids. V lost 6 bases to trimming and J lost 1 base; unmatched junction nucleotides: 13. In nucleotides, the CDR3 is TGCAGCGTGCCGAACTACGGACAGGGAAAGAACACCGGGGAGCTGTTTTTT. Amino acid sequence: CSVPNYGQGKNTGELFF.

The chain employs TRBV4-3 and TRBJ1-6; D is undetermined. The CDR3 runs to 17 residues. Germline V gene lookup returns CDR1 LGHNA and CDR2 YSLEER. V was clipped by 0 bases and J by 0 bases, with 9 bases between them. The CDR3 here is CASSQETQSSYNSPLHF. The DNA of the CDR3 is TGCGCCAGCAGCCAAGAGACACAGAGCTCCTATAATTCACCCCTCCACTTT.

The chain employs TRBV19 and TRBJ2-2; 8 positions match TRBD2. Losses at the gene ends were 4 bases for V and 7 bases for J; bases not matched to a gene: 5. The germline gives CDR1 LNHDA, CDR2 SQIVND (reference sequence). The length of the CDR3 is 14 residues. CDR3 sequence (DNA): TGTGCCAGTAGTAACCTGCGGGGGGACGGGGAGCTGTTTTTT. Translation: CASSNLRGDGELFF.

The CDR3 nucleotides are TGCGCCAGCAGCTCGAAACAGGGGATGGAAGAGACCCAGTACTTC. It codes for CASSSKQGMEETQYF. V gene TRBV5-1 combines with J gene TRBJ2-5, with 7 positions matching TRBD1. After removal of 3 bases from V and 3 bases from J, the junction contained 8 bases not matched to a gene. The germline CDR1 and CDR2 sequences are SGHRS and YFSETQ. The CDR3 has 15 residues.

This rearrangement joins TRBV5-1 to TRBJ1-2; possible D gene TRBD1, 6 bases. This CDR3 contains 15 residues. Trimming left V 3 bases short and J 2 bases short, with 14 bases between. CDR1 and CDR2 (germline): SGHRS, YFSETQ. CDR3 amino acids: CASSSLDSSNYGYTF. The CDR3 nucleotides read TGCGCCAGCAGCTCACTGGACAGCTCAAACTATGGCTACACCTTC.

The chain links TRBV7-9 to TRBJ2-6, with 7 positions matching TRBD1. Looked up from germline, CDR1 is SEHNR and CDR2 is FQNEAQ (reference sequence). The V and J ends lost 5 bases and 2 bases, in that order; junction bases with no gene match: 6. The CDR3 extends over 16 amino acids. CDR3 DNA sequence: TGTGCCAGCAGCGAGGGACAGATAGCTGGGGCCAACGTCCTGACTTTC. Encoded protein: CASSEGQIAGANVLTF.

This clone came up a few times. The chain carries TRBV6-1 and TRBJ1-2, with D hard to call. V lost 2 bases, J lost 6 bases, and 10 bases lay in between. The CDR3 covers 13 residues. Germline values: CDR1 MNHNS, CDR2 SASEGT. As DNA, the CDR3 is TGTGCCAGCAGTGAACAGGCCCTCGATGGCTACACCTTC. This encodes CASSEQALDGYTF.

The chain links TRBV5-1 to TRBJ1-2, with TRBD1 matching over 10 bases. This CDR3 spans 14 amino acids. The trim removed 0 bases at V and 7 bases at J, leaving 3 bases unmatched. The V gene's germline CDR1 is SGHRS and CDR2 YFSETQ. CDR3 loop: CASSLGQGAAGYTF. CDR3 coding DNA: TGCGCCAGCAGCTTGGGACAGGGGGCGGCTGGCTACACCTTC.

The rearrangement links TRBV6-5 to TRBJ1-5; 7 bases agree with TRBD1. V shed 5 bases and J 4 bases; nucleotides not matched to a gene: 2. CDR3 length: 13 amino acids. In germline, CDR1 is MNHEY, CDR2 SVGAGI. CDR3 amino acids: CASSTGENQPQHF. Here the CDR3 DNA reads TGTGCCAGCAGTACAGGGGAAAATCAGCCCCAGCATTTT.

This clone was recorded only once. This chain links TRBV29-1 with TRBJ2-5; possibly TRBD2 for D (7 bases). Germline assignment: CDR1 SQVTM and CDR2 ANQGSEA. The CDR3 runs to 13 residues. Trimming took off 7 bases at V and 4 bases at J, with 16 bases between the two ends. The CDR3 region is CSADRGAGETQYF. For the CDR3, the DNA is TGCAGCGCTGACCGGGGGGCCGGAGAGACCCAGTACTTC. Full variable domain (outside the CDR3, taken from reference TRBV29-1 and TRBJ2-5): SAVISQKPSRDICQRGTSLTIQCQVDSQVTMMFWYRQQPGQSLTLIATANQGSEATYESGFVIDKFPISRPNLTFSTLTVSNMSPEDSSIYLCSADRGAGETQYFGPGTRLLVL.

This clone came up a few times. The rearrangement joins TRBV7-2 to TRBJ1-1, with D maybe TRBD1 (6 bases). Germline V lookup: CDR1 SGHTA, CDR2 FQGNSA. V was shortened by 0 bases and J by 4 bases, with 9 bases between the two germline ends. This CDR3 comprises 14 residues. CDR3 in DNA: TGTGCCAGCAGCTTAGCGGGGGCGGCCACTGAAGCTTTCTTT. This translates into CASSLAGAATEAFF.

V is TRBV15 and J is TRBJ1-4, with 7 bases identical to TRBD1. The germline V gene has CDR1 LNHNV and CDR2 YYDKDF (reference sequence). The CDR3 spans 15 residues. V gave up 2 bases and J gave up 10 bases; unmatched junction bases: 10. The CDR3 sequence: CATSRSQGVFGKLFF. DNA for the CDR3: TGTGCCACCAGCAGAAGCCAGGGGGTATTCGGAAAACTGTTTTTT. Full variable domain (outside the CDR3, taken from reference TRBV15 and TRBJ1-4): DAMVIQNPRYQVTQFGKPVTLSCSQTLNHNVMYWYQQKSSQAPKLLFHYYDKDFNNEADTPDNFQSRRPNTSFCFLDIRSPGLGDTAMYLCATSRSQGVFGKLFFGSGTQLSVL.

The chain couples TRBV27 to TRBJ1-5; D is unclear. V was pared by 4 bases and J by 4 bases, with 5 bases between. This CDR3 contains 12 residues. Germline V gene lookup returns CDR1 MNHEY and CDR2 SMNVEV (reference sequence). CDR3 sequence: CASSSVNQPQHF. CDR3 nucleotide sequence: TGTGCCAGCAGTTCCGTAAATCAGCCCCAGCATTTT.

The genes are TRBV5-1 and TRBJ2-3; TRBD2 matches 10 bases. This CDR3 is 17 amino acids long. CDR1 and CDR2 (germline): SGHRS, YFSETQ. The V gene end was trimmed by 5 bases and the J gene end by 1 base; junction bases not matched to a gene: 10. CDR3 in DNA: TGCGCCAGCAGTCGAACTAGCGGGGTATTGGGCACAGATACGCAGTATTTT. Its protein is CASSRTSGVLGTDTQYF.

The chain links TRBV7-6 to TRBJ2-3; D is possibly TRBD2 (6 bases). The germline CDR1 and CDR2 sequences are SGHVS and FNYEAQ. The CDR3 length is 15 residues. The germline V and J ends were trimmed by 1 base and 2 bases, with 10 bases remaining between them. The CDR3 nucleotides read TGTGCCAGCAGCTTAGTCGGGGGACCCACAGATACGCAGTATTTT. Its protein is CASSLVGGPTDTQYF.

CDR3 sequence reads: CASSQGGRGPDEKLFF. The CDR3 nucleotides read TGTGCCAGCAGCCAGGGGGGGCGCGGGCCGGATGAAAAACTGTTTTTT. The V gene is TRBV3-1 (or the pseudogene TRBV3-2), the J gene TRBJ1-4, with D possibly being TRBD1 (6 bases). This CDR3 is 16 amino acids long. V lost 3 bases and J lost 6, with 17 bases in between. Per the germline V gene, CDR1 is LGHDT and CDR2 is YNNKEL (reference sequence).